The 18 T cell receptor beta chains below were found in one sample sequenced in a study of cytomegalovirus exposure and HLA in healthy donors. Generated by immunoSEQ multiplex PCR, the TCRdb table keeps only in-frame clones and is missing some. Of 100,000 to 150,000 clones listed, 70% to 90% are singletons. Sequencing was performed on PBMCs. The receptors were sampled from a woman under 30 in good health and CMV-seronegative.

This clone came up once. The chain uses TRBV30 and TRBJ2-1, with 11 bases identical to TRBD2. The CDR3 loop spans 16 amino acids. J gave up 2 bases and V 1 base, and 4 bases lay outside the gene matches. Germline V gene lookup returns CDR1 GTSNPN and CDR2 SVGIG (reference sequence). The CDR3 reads CAWSELAGVAYNEQFF. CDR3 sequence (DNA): TGTGCCTGGAGTGAACTAGCGGGAGTGGCCTACAATGAGCAGTTCTTC.

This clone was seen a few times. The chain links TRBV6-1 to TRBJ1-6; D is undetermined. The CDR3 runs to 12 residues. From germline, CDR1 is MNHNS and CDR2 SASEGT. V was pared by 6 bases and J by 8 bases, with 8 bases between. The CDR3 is CASSLRYSPLHF. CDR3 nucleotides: TGTGCCAGCAGCTTACGGTATTCACCCCTCCACTTT.

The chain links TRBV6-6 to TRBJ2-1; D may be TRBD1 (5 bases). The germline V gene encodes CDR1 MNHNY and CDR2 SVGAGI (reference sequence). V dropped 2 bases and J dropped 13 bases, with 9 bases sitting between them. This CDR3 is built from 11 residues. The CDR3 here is CASSYPDTQFF. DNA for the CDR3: TGTGCCAGCAGTTACCCGGACACCCAGTTCTTC.

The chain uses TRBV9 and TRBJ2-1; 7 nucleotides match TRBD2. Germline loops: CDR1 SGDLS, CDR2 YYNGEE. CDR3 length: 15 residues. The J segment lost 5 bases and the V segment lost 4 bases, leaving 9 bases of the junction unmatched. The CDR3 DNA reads TGTGCCAGCAGCTCTAGAGGACTAGGTGACAATGAGCAGTTCTTC. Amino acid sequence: CASSSRGLGDNEQFF. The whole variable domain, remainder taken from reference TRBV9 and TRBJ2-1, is DSGVTQTPKHLITATGQRVTLRCSPRSGDLSVYWYQQSLDQGLQFLIQYYNGEERAKGNILERFSAQQFPDLHSELNLSSLELGDSALYFCASSSRGLGDNEQFFGPGTRLTVL.

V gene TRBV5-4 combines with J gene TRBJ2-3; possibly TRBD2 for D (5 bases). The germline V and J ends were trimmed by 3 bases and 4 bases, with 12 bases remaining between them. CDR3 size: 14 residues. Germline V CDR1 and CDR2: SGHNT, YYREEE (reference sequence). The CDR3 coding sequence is TGTGCCAGCAGCTGGTGGGGTAGCGCAGATACGCAGTATTTT. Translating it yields CASSWWGSADTQYF.

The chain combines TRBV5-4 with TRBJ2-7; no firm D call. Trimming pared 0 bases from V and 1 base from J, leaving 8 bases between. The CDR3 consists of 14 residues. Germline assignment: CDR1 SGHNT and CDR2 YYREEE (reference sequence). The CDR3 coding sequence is TGTGCCAGCAGCTTGGATCTCTTATCCTACGAGCAGTACTTC. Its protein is CASSLDLLSYEQYF.

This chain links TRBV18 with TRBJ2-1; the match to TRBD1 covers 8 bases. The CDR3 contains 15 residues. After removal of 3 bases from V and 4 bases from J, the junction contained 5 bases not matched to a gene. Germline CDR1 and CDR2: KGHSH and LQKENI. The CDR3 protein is CASSPEQGVYNEQFF. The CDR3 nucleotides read TGTGCCAGCTCACCGGAACAGGGGGTATACAATGAGCAGTTCTTC.

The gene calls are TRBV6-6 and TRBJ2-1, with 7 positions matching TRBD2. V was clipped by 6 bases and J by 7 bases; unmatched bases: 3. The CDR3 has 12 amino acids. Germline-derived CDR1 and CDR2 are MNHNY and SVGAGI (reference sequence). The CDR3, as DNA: TGTGCCAGCAGACTCGGGGGGAATGAGCAGTTCTTC. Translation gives CASRLGGNEQFF.

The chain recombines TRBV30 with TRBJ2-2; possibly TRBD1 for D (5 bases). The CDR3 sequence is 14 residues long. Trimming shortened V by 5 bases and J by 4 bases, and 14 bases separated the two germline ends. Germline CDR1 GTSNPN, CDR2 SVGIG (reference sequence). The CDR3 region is CAWDGLRVTGELFF. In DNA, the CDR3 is TGTGCCTGGGACGGCCTCAGGGTCACCGGGGAGCTGTTTTTT. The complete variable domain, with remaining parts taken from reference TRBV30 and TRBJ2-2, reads SQTIHQWPATLVQPVGSPLSLECTVEGTSNPNLYWYRQAAGRGLQLLFYSVGIGQISSEVPQNLSASRPQDRQFILSSKKLLLSDSGFYLCAWDGLRVTGELFFGEGSRLTVL.

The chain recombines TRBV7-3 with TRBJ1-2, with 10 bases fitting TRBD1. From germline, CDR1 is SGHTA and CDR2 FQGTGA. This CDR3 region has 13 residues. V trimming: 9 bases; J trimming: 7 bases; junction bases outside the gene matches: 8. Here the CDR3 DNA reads TGTGCCAGTTCGACAGGGGGCTATAGTGGCTACACCTTC. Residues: CASSTGGYSGYTF.

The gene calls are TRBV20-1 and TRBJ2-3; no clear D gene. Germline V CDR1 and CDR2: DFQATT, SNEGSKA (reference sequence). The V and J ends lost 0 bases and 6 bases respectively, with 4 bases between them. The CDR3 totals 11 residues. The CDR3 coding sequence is TGCAGTGCTAGAGATATGGATACGCAGTATTTT. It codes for CSARDMDTQYF.

This CDR3 is CASSVDGLNQPQHF. CDR3 DNA: TGTGCCAGCAGCGTGGACGGACTCAATCAGCCCCAGCATTTT. This rearrangement joins TRBV5-4 to TRBJ1-5; no clear D gene. Germline CDR1 is SGHNT and CDR2 is YYREEE (reference sequence). V lost 4 bases and J 3 bases, leaving 11 bases between the germline ends. This CDR3 region has 14 residues.

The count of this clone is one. DNA for the CDR3: TGTGCCAGCAGTGACACAGGGGAAGGTGGCTACACCTTC. Its protein product is CASSDTGEGGYTF. The chain has TRBV6-4 and TRBJ1-2; 7 nucleotides align to TRBD1. Germline trimming cut 2 bases from V and 7 bases from J; bases unmatched to any gene: 4. The CDR3 is made up of 13 amino acids. The germline V gene has CDR1 MRHNA and CDR2 SNTAGT.

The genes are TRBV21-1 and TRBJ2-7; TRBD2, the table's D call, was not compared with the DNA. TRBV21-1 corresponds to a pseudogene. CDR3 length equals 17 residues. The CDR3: CASSKYHGGPRAYEQYF. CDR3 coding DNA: TGTGCCAGCAGCAAATACCACGGGGGGCCCCGGGCCTACGAGCAGTACTTC.

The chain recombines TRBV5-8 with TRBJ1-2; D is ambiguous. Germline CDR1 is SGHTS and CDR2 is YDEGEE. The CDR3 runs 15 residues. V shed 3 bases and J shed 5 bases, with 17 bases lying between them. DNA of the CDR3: TGTGCCAGCAGCTGGGCAGCATTGGGTAGTTATGGCTACACCTTC. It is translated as CASSWAALGSYGYTF.

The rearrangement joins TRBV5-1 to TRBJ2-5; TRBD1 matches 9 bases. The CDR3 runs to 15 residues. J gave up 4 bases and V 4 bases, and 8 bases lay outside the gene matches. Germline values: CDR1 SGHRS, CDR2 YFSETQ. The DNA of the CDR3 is TGCGCCAGCAGCCACAGGACAGGGGTAGGAGAGACCCAGTACTTC. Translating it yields CASSHRTGVGETQYF.

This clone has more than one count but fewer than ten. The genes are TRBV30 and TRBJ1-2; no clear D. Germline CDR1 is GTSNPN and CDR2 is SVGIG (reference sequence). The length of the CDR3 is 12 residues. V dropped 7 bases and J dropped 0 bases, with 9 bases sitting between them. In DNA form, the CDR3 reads TGTGCCTTACGGTTTCCTAACTATGGCTACACCTTC. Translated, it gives CALRFPNYGYTF.

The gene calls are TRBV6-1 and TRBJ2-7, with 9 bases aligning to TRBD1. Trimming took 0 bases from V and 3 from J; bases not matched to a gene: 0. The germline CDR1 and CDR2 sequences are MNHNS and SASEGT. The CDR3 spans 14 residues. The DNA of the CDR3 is TGTGCCAGCAGTGAAGCGGGACAGGGCTACGAGCAGTACTTC. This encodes CASSEAGQGYEQYF.